The 2 T cell receptor beta chains below were found in one sample sequenced in a study of blood T cell repertoires in COVID-19. TCRdb's table, derived via immunoSEQ multiplex PCR, lists solely in-frame clones and lacks some. The data show some 5,900 clones, with about 86% seen just once and 15% to 20% held by the top ten. Sequencing used peripheral blood. These receptors all stem from a human donor in a cohort sampled during active COVID-19.

This sequence joins TRBV29-1 and TRBJ2-5, with D perhaps TRBD2 (6 bases). Trimming left V 4 bases short and J 9 bases short, with 18 bases between. CDR1 SQVTM and CDR2 ANQGSEA come from the germline V gene. The CDR3 spans 13 residues. The CDR3 DNA is TGCAGCGTTGGACGCTCCAGGGAGGAGGCCCAGTACTTC. It encodes CSVGRSREEAQYF.

The rearrangement uses TRBV4-2 and TRBJ2-1, with D possibly matching TRBD1 (7 bases). Germline lookup yields CDR1 LGHNA and CDR2 YNFKEQ. The CDR3 runs to 17 residues. V lost 0 bases to trimming and J lost 5 bases, with 17 bases between them. The CDR3 region has the DNA TGTGCCAGCAGCCAAGAAAATGGAGGGGGCTTCCACAATGAGCAGTTCTTC. It is translated as CASSQENGGGFHNEQFF.